What follows are 20 T cell receptor beta chains derived from one specimen sequenced in a study of blood T cell repertoires in COVID-19. Only in-frame clones appear in the TCRdb table, and some are missing; sequencing was by immunoSEQ multiplex PCR. The sample includes some 230,000 clones, more than 75% of them seen just once. The sequenced sample was peripheral blood. Source of these receptors: a man aged 50 to 59 who had recovered from COVID-19.

The chain uses TRBV18 and TRBJ2-5, with 7 bases identical to TRBD1. CDR1 and CDR2 from the germline V gene are KGHSH and LQKENI. The CDR3 length is 14 residues. Trimming cost V 4 bases and J 4 bases; bases outside gene matches: 6. Here the CDR3 reads CASSLQTGPETQYF. CDR3 sequence (DNA): TGTGCCAGCTCACTCCAGACAGGGCCAGAGACCCAGTACTTC.

The gene calls are TRBV28 and TRBJ2-1; TRBD2 aligns across 9 bases. CDR1 is MDHEN and CDR2 is SYDVKM in the germline V gene. CDR3 length: 16 residues. Unmatched junction bases numbered 9, after V lost 5 bases and J lost 4 bases. DNA of the CDR3: TGTGCCAGCAGTGTATCCGGGACTAGCAGATACAATGAGCAGTTCTTC. Encoded protein: CASSVSGTSRYNEQFF.

The chain couples TRBV10-3 to TRBJ2-2; unclear D gene. CDR3 length: 14 amino acids. CDR1 and CDR2 (germline): ENHRY, SYGVKD. The V gene lost 4 bases and the J gene lost 0 bases, with 6 bases spanning the gap. CDR3 in amino acids: CAISAVTNTGELFF. CDR3 DNA sequence: TGTGCCATCAGTGCAGTTACGAACACCGGGGAGCTGTTTTTT.

The genes are TRBV15 and TRBJ2-3; 8 bases line up with TRBD2. The J segment lost 3 bases and the V segment lost 0 bases, leaving 8 bases of the junction unmatched. Germline values: CDR1 LNHNV, CDR2 YYDKDF (reference sequence). The CDR3 covers 17 residues. The CDR3 bases are TGTGCCACCAGCAGAGACTTCACTAGCGGTCTAACAGATACGCAGTATTTT. Its protein is CATSRDFTSGLTDTQYF.

The rearrangement joins TRBV27 to TRBJ1-3; D is possibly TRBD1 (5 bases). The CDR3 consists of 15 residues. V dropped 3 bases and J dropped 0 bases, with 9 bases sitting between them. Germline V gene sequence: CDR1 MNHEY, CDR2 SMNVEV (reference sequence). CDR3 residues: CASSLGRNSGNTIYF. DNA for the CDR3: TGTGCCAGCAGTTTGGGGCGAAACTCTGGAAACACCATATATTTT.

The V call is TRBV21-1, the J call TRBJ2-4; the table's D call, TRBD2, was not checked against the DNA. TRBV21-1 is described as a pseudogene. The CDR3 has 16 residues. CDR3 sequence (DNA): TGTGCCAGCAGCAAAGTTAAAGCGGCGAACAAAAACATTCAGTACTTC. Protein sequence: CASSKVKAANKNIQYF.

The chain carries TRBV9 and TRBJ2-7; D not certain. The V gene lost 4 bases and the J gene lost 5 bases, with 13 bases spanning the gap. The CDR3 extends over 13 amino acids. The V gene's germline CDR1 is SGDLS and CDR2 YYNGEE. This CDR3 reads CASSPFAVHEQYF. The CDR3 DNA reads TGTGCCAGCAGCCCCTTCGCGGTCCACGAGCAGTACTTC.

In this sample, this clone turned up once. J is TRBJ2-1 and V is TRBV4-2; perhaps TRBD2 as D (5 bases). Looked up from germline, CDR1 is LGHNA and CDR2 is YNFKEQ. The CDR3 has 17 residues. Trimming pared 0 bases from V and 6 bases from J, leaving 18 bases between. Here the CDR3 DNA reads TGTGCCAGCAGCCAAGAAGCCCTCCGACTATTTTCCAATGAGCAGTTCTTC. Protein sequence: CASSQEALRLFSNEQFF.

The CDR3 loop reads CATSRGFGTGLPSDEKLFF. CDR3 in DNA: TGTGCCACCAGCAGAGGGTTCGGGACAGGGCTTCCTTCGGATGAAAAACTGTTTTTT. V and J are TRBV15 and TRBJ1-4; 9 nucleotides agree with TRBD1. V shed 1 base, J shed 6 bases, and the junction held 15 bases outside the gene matches. Germline values: CDR1 LNHNV, CDR2 YYDKDF (reference sequence). The CDR3 consists of 19 residues.

This clone occurred a few times. The V and J genes are TRBV6-4 and TRBJ1-1; D may be TRBD1 (6 bases). Germline CDR1 and CDR2: MRHNA and SNTAGT. V gave up 6 bases and J gave up 4 bases, with 15 bases separating them. The CDR3 contains 14 residues. The CDR3 DNA sequence: TGTGCCAGCAGACCTCAACAGGGAATCACTGAAGCTTTCTTT. It codes for CASRPQQGITEAFF.

The chain couples TRBV28 to TRBJ1-1; D unresolved. Germline CDR1 reads MDHEN; CDR2 reads SYDVKM. V lost 6 bases to trimming and J lost 5 bases, with 7 bases between them. This CDR3 contains 11 residues. CDR3 coding DNA: TGTGCCAGCAGAAGTCGGACTGAAGCTTTCTTT. Protein: CASRSRTEAFF.

This chain joins TRBV19 and TRBJ1-2, with TRBD1 as a possible D gene (5 bases). Germline values: CDR1 LNHDA, CDR2 SQIVND (reference sequence). Between the trimmed V and J ends, which lost 2 bases and 5 bases, there was a span of 12 bases. This CDR3 has 14 residues. This chain's CDR3 is CASSISPGGYGYTF. In DNA, the CDR3 is TGTGCCAGTAGTATAAGCCCTGGGGGGTATGGCTACACCTTC.

This clone was seen just once. The chain recombines TRBV9 with TRBJ2-7; D perhaps matches TRBD2 (6 bases). Germline V gene sequence: CDR1 SGDLS, CDR2 YYNGEE. The V gene lost 4 bases and the J gene lost 2 bases, with 10 bases spanning the gap. The CDR3 loop spans 13 amino acids. The CDR3 bases are TGTGCCAGCAGCCCCCCTAGCGCCTACGAGCAGTACTTC. Amino acids: CASSPPSAYEQYF. Full variable domain (missing parts from reference TRBV9 and TRBJ2-7): DSGVTQTPKHLITATGQRVTLRCSPRSGDLSVYWYQQSLDQGLQFLIQYYNGEERAKGNILERFSAQQFPDLHSELNLSSLELGDSALYFCASSPPSAYEQYFGPGTRLTVT.

The chain recombines TRBV6-6 with TRBJ2-3, with D hard to call. This CDR3 is built from 13 residues. V dropped 2 bases and J dropped 6 bases, with 9 bases sitting between them. The germline gives CDR1 MNHNY, CDR2 SVGAGI (reference sequence). CDR3 residues: CASSYVGRDTQYF. As DNA, the CDR3 is TGTGCCAGCAGTTACGTGGGCCGGGATACGCAGTATTTT.

This clone was counted between two and nine times. This sequence joins TRBV15 and TRBJ2-7; 7 bases are a match to TRBD2. J gave up 6 bases and V 8 bases, and 4 bases lay outside the gene matches. This CDR3 spans 11 amino acids. Looked up from germline, CDR1 is LNHNV and CDR2 is YYDKDF (reference sequence). CDR3 sequence: CATGRVGEQYF. CDR3 coding DNA: TGTGCCACCGGGAGGGTAGGCGAGCAGTACTTC.

This chain connects TRBV5-1 to TRBJ2-7, with D perhaps TRBD2 (6 bases). This CDR3 region has 16 residues. Germline V gene data show CDR1 as SGHRS and CDR2 as YFSETQ. Between the trimmed V and J ends, which lost 3 bases and 5 bases, there was a span of 21 bases. The CDR3 spells CASSYSDGTLWNEQYF. CDR3 coding DNA: TGCGCCAGCAGCTATTCGGACGGGACTCTTTGGAACGAGCAGTACTTC. Full variable domain (remainder filled in from reference TRBV5-1 and TRBJ2-7): KAGVTQTPRYLIKTRGQQVTLSCSPISGHRSVSWYQQTPGQGLQFLFEYFSETQRNKGNFPGRFSGRQFSNSRSEMNVSTLELGDSALYLCASSYSDGTLWNEQYFGPGTRLTVT.

The V gene is TRBV5-1, the J gene TRBJ2-2, with D maybe TRBD2 (7 bases). V lost 6 bases and J lost 6, with 12 bases in between. CDR3 length equals 13 residues. CDR1 and CDR2 (germline): SGHRS, YFSETQ. The DNA of the CDR3 is TGCGCCAGCACTCCGGGGGGCCCCGGGGAGCTGTTTTTT. Amino acids: CASTPGGPGELFF.

The CDR3 DNA is TGTGCCAGCAGTACCTGGACAGGGAACACCGGGGAGCTGTTTTTT. Protein product: CASSTWTGNTGELFF. The chain employs TRBV27 and TRBJ2-2; the match to TRBD1 covers 7 bases. V trimming: 5 bases; J trimming: 1 base; junction bases outside the gene matches: 4. This CDR3 has 15 amino acids. Germline V gene data show CDR1 as MNHEY and CDR2 as SMNVEV (reference sequence).

The chain couples TRBV27 to TRBJ2-1; 9 nucleotides match TRBD1. Germline CDR1 and CDR2: MNHEY and SMNVEV (reference sequence). Trimming took 5 bases from V and 7 from J; bases not matched to a gene: 9. This CDR3 comprises 15 residues. DNA for the CDR3: TGTGCCAGCAGTATACAGGGGGCGAGGGGAAATGAGCAGTTCTTC. Residues: CASSIQGARGNEQFF.

This clone was found once. The rearrangement joins TRBV28 to TRBJ1-2; no clear D. This CDR3 has 14 amino acids. Germline V lookup: CDR1 MDHEN, CDR2 SYDVKM. Trimming pared 7 bases from V and 0 bases from J, leaving 12 bases between. Written as DNA, the CDR3 is TGTGCCAGCACCCCCGCGGGCTCTAACTATGGCTACACCTTC. Translation gives CASTPAGSNYGYTF.